One and the same sample provided the 26 T cell receptor beta chains below, sequenced in a study of cytomegalovirus exposure and HLA in healthy donors. It was with 60 Vbeta and 13 Jbeta primers that the PCR ran. Sequencing used immunoSEQ multiplex PCR; TCRdb keeps in-frame clones, though not all of them. The sample lists over 150,000 clones; 80% were seen once. Sequenced: PBMCs. The source is a man aged 25 to 40 in good health and CMV-seronegative.

The V gene is TRBV9, the J gene TRBJ1-6, with 7 bases lining up with TRBD1. The length of the CDR3 is 15 residues. The germline gives CDR1 SGDLS, CDR2 YYNGEE. Losses at the gene ends were 1 base for V and 5 bases for J; bases not matched to a gene: 3. The CDR3 DNA sequence: TGTGCCAGCAGCGTACTCGGGACAGATAATTCACCCCTCCACTTT. This encodes CASSVLGTDNSPLHF.

J is TRBJ2-5 and V is TRBV19; TRBD2 matches 12 bases. This CDR3 spans 19 amino acids. The germline V gene encodes CDR1 LNHDA and CDR2 SQIVND (reference sequence). The V segment lost 4 bases and the J segment 0 bases; nucleotides outside the gene matches: 12. This CDR3 reads CASSNLSLWTSGDQETQYF. The DNA of the CDR3 is TGTGCCAGTAGTAACCTCTCACTTTGGACTAGCGGGGACCAAGAGACCCAGTACTTC.

CDR3 sequence reads: CASSFGPASGTGELFF. The CDR3 DNA reads TGTGCCAGCAGCTTTGGCCCGGCTAGCGGCACCGGGGAGCTGTTTTTT. The chain couples TRBV7-2 to TRBJ2-2; 7 bases map to TRBD2. Germline trimming cut 3 bases from V and 4 bases from J; bases unmatched to any gene: 8. The germline gives CDR1 SGHTA, CDR2 FQGNSA. This CDR3 is 16 amino acids long.

This clone has a handful of counts. V and J are TRBV28 and TRBJ2-7; 7 nucleotides match TRBD1. The germline CDR1 and CDR2 sequences are MDHEN and SYDVKM. The CDR3 runs to 15 residues. V lost 3 bases, J lost 4 bases, and 9 bases stayed unmatched. For the CDR3, the DNA is TGTGCCAGCAGTTTGACAGGGAACGCTTTTTACGAGCAGTACTTC. Translating it yields CASSLTGNAFYEQYF.

This clone was seen just once. CDR3 amino acids: CASSLEGRTNNEQFF. The CDR3 nucleotides read TGTGCCAGCAGCTTAGAGGGACGGACTAACAATGAGCAGTTCTTC. The chain has TRBV7-2 and TRBJ2-1; the D gene is possibly TRBD2 (6 bases). CDR1 is SGHTA, CDR2 FQGNSA, per germline. V was shortened by 1 base and J by 5 bases, with 12 bases between the two germline ends. This CDR3 region has 15 residues.

This clone was recorded once. This chain connects TRBV27 to TRBJ1-2; the match to TRBD1 covers 11 bases. V shed 5 bases and J 7 bases; nucleotides not matched to a gene: 6. The germline CDR1 and CDR2 sequences are MNHEY and SMNVEV (reference sequence). The CDR3 runs 14 residues. In nucleotides, the CDR3 is TGTGCCAGCAGTCCCTCGGGACAGGGGGGTGGCTACACCTTC. Encoded protein: CASSPSGQGGGYTF.

The chain couples TRBV12-5 to TRBJ1-2, with 7 nucleotides matching TRBD1. The CDR3 is 16 amino acids. CDR1 is LGHNT, CDR2 FRNRAP, per germline. V shed 0 bases, J shed 0 bases, and the junction held 4 bases outside the gene matches. CDR3 coding DNA: TGTGCTAGTGGTTTGGTATTCGGGACAGCTAACTATGGCTACACCTTC. It yields the protein CASGLVFGTANYGYTF.

This clone turned up a few times. The chain has TRBV6-5 and TRBJ1-1; D perhaps matches TRBD1 (6 bases). V lost 7 bases to trimming and J lost 3 bases, with 6 bases between them. CDR1 MNHEY and CDR2 SVGAGI come from the germline V gene. The CDR3 totals 11 residues. The CDR3 DNA reads as TGTGCCAGCAACAGGGACACTGAAGCTTTCTTT. Translating gives CASNRDTEAFF.

The chain is built from TRBV27 and TRBJ2-1; 8 bases align to TRBD2. Germline V gives CDR1 MNHEY, CDR2 SMNVEV (reference sequence). This CDR3 is 12 amino acids long. CDR3 protein: CGAGGRYNEQFF. The CDR3 nucleotides are TGTGGGGCGGGAGGAAGGTACAATGAGCAGTTCTTC.

V and J are TRBV18 and TRBJ1-5; D ambiguous. Germline loops: CDR1 KGHSH, CDR2 LQKENI. Between the trimmed V and J ends, which lost 2 bases and 4 bases, there was a span of 12 bases. This CDR3 has 15 residues. The CDR3 loop is CASSPVPRGNQPQHF. The DNA of the CDR3 is TGTGCCAGCTCACCAGTCCCCCGGGGAAATCAGCCCCAGCATTTT.

The chain couples TRBV6-5 to TRBJ2-2; D not resolved. Germline CDR1 and CDR2: MNHEY and SVGAGI. The CDR3 runs 13 residues. V was trimmed by 0 bases and J by 7 bases, leaving 6 bases between them. The CDR3: CASSYSILGELFF. CDR3 bases: TGTGCCAGCAGTTACTCAATTCTCGGGGAGCTGTTTTTT.

This clone was counted only a few times. The chain carries TRBV19 and TRBJ2-1; 13 bases line up with TRBD2. With 5 bases clipped from V and 8 bases from J, the junction kept 6 bases outside the gene matches. This CDR3 contains 15 residues. CDR1 LNHDA and CDR2 SQIVND come from the germline V gene (reference sequence). The CDR3 loop is CASSPTSGRNDEQFF. In nucleotides, the CDR3 is TGTGCCAGTAGTCCGACTAGCGGGAGGAATGATGAGCAGTTCTTC. The variable domain in full, with the rest retrieved from reference TRBV19 and TRBJ2-1, is DGGITQSPKYLFRKEGQNVTLSCEQNLNHDAMYWYRQDPGQGLRLIYYSQIVNDFQKGDIAEGYSVSREKKESFPLTVTSAQKNPTAFYLCASSPTSGRNDEQFFGPGTRLTVL.

The chain joins TRBV27 to TRBJ2-3, with 7 nucleotides matching TRBD2. The germline V gene has CDR1 MNHEY and CDR2 SMNVEV (reference sequence). CDR3 length: 13 amino acids. CDR3 in amino acids: CAVLAARTDTQYF. The CDR3 nucleotides read TGTGCAGTCCTAGCGGCCCGCACAGATACGCAGTATTTT.

The gene calls are TRBV11-2 and TRBJ1-2, with D tentatively TRBD1 (5 bases). Trimming removed 3 bases from V and 3 bases from J, with 11 bases in between. This CDR3 comprises 14 residues. Germline V gene data show CDR1 as SGHAT and CDR2 as FQNNGV. The DNA of the CDR3 is TGTGCCAGCAGCTTCCTCGACAGCTACTATGGCTACACCTTC. Its translation is CASSFLDSYYGYTF. Drawing the rest from reference TRBV11-2 and TRBJ1-2, the complete variable domain is EAGVAQSPRYKIIEKRQSVAFWCNPISGHATLYWYQQILGQGPKLLIQFQNNGVVDDSQLPKDRFSAERLKGVDSTLKIQPAKLEDSAVYLCASSFLDSYYGYTFGSGTRLTVV.

The chain recombines TRBV29-1 with TRBJ2-7; 8 nucleotides agree with TRBD1. The ends lost 2 bases at V and 6 bases at J; junction bases unmatched: 3. Germline values: CDR1 SQVTM, CDR2 ANQGSEA. The CDR3 consists of 12 residues. CDR3 sequence: CSVELRGREQYF. CDR3 sequence (DNA): TGCAGCGTTGAACTCAGGGGGCGCGAGCAGTACTTC.

The genes are TRBV7-2 and TRBJ2-1, with D possibly matching TRBD2 (5 bases). The germline V gene has CDR1 SGHTA and CDR2 FQGNSA. CDR3 length: 13 amino acids. Trimming cost V 6 bases and J 9 bases, with 15 bases left between them. CDR3 region: CASSSGKGLEQFF. CDR3 DNA: TGTGCCAGCAGTTCTGGAAAAGGACTTGAGCAGTTCTTC.

The chain is built from TRBV30 and TRBJ1-1; a possible D gene is TRBD1 (6 bases). Deletions cut 5 bases from V and 8 bases from J, with 24 bases between. The CDR3 length is 15 residues. Germline CDR1 reads GTSNPN; CDR2 reads SVGIG (reference sequence). This CDR3 is CAWYPRPGHPAEAFF. CDR3 in DNA: TGTGCCTGGTACCCTCGCCCGGGACACCCGGCCGAAGCTTTCTTT.

This chain links TRBV29-1 with TRBJ2-1; D is possibly TRBD1 (6 bases). Germline CDR1 reads SQVTM; CDR2 reads ANQGSEA. CDR3 length: 16 residues. V lost 0 bases and J 4 bases, leaving 16 bases between the germline ends. The CDR3 reads CSVEDVRQEDYNEQFF. The CDR3 DNA follows: TGCAGCGTTGAAGACGTCCGACAGGAAGATTACAATGAGCAGTTCTTC.

This chain uses TRBV6-4 with TRBJ2-1; perhaps TRBD2 as D (6 bases). V was trimmed by 5 bases and J by 9 bases, leaving 14 bases between them. Looked up from germline, CDR1 is MRHNA and CDR2 is SNTAGT. The CDR3 consists of 13 residues. This CDR3 is CASSPSGEGEQFF. The CDR3 region has the DNA TGTGCCAGCAGTCCCTCGGGAGAAGGTGAGCAGTTCTTC.

DNA of the CDR3: TGTGCCAGCAGCTCCTCAGATACGCAGTATTTT. It yields the protein CASSSSDTQYF. The V and J genes are TRBV7-9 and TRBJ2-3, with no clear D. V lost 4 bases and J 4 bases, leaving 3 bases between the germline ends. Germline-derived CDR1 and CDR2 are SEHNR and FQNEAQ (reference sequence). This CDR3 has 11 amino acids.

The chain combines TRBV28 with TRBJ2-7; possible D gene TRBD1, 6 bases. The CDR3 length is 15 residues. The germline CDR1 and CDR2 sequences are MDHEN and SYDVKM. V dropped 3 bases and J dropped 1 base, with 13 bases sitting between them. CDR3 DNA sequence: TGTGCCAGCAGTTTTGGACAGCCGGTGTCCTACGAGCAGTACTTC. It yields the protein CASSFGQPVSYEQYF.

This clone showed up just a few times. The chain joins TRBV5-6 to TRBJ2-1, with D perhaps TRBD2 (6 bases). Germline assignment: CDR1 SGHDT and CDR2 YYEEEE. The CDR3 runs to 14 residues. The germline V and J ends were trimmed by 5 bases and 7 bases, with 16 bases remaining between them. This CDR3 is CASSAVASENEQFF. CDR3 DNA: TGTGCCAGCAGTGCAGTGGCTAGCGAGAATGAGCAGTTCTTC. Supplemented by reference TRBV5-6 and TRBJ2-1, the full variable domain reads DAGVTQSPTHLIKTRGQQVTLRCSPKSGHDTVSWYQQALGQGPQFIFQYYEEEERQRGNFPDRFSGHQFPNYSSELNVNALLLGDSALYLCASSAVASENEQFFGPGTRLTVL.

The V and J genes are TRBV5-5 and TRBJ1-5; D is undetermined. The V and J ends lost 3 bases and 0 bases respectively, with 7 bases between them. The CDR3 has 14 amino acids. Germline CDR1 is SGHKS and CDR2 is YYEKEE (reference sequence). CDR3 DNA sequence: TGTGCCAGCAGCTATCAGAATAGCAATCAGCCCCAGCATTTT. It yields the protein CASSYQNSNQPQHF.

The chain couples TRBV7-3 to TRBJ2-3; 10 bases fit TRBD1. The ends lost 1 base at V and 0 bases at J; junction bases unmatched: 1. The CDR3 is 16 amino acids. Germline V gives CDR1 SGHTA, CDR2 FQGTGA. The CDR3 nucleotides are TGTGCCAGCAGCTTAAGGGGACAGGGGAGCACAGATACGCAGTATTTT. This codes for CASSLRGQGSTDTQYF. The full variable domain, its missing parts supplied by reference TRBV7-3 and TRBJ2-3, is GAGVSQTPSNKVTEKGKYVELRCDPISGHTALYWYRQSLGQGPEFLIYFQGTGAADDSGLPNDRFFAVRPEGSVSTLKIQRTERGDSAVYLCASSLRGQGSTDTQYFGPGTRLTVL.

V gene TRBV7-9 combines with J gene TRBJ2-5, with 12 bases fitting TRBD2. V lost 4 bases to trimming and J lost 4 bases; unmatched junction nucleotides: 7. The CDR3 contains 16 residues. From germline, CDR1 is SEHNR and CDR2 FQNEAQ (reference sequence). The CDR3 region is CASSSPSGGAGETQYF. In nucleotides, the CDR3 is TGTGCCAGCAGCTCCCCTAGCGGGGGGGCCGGAGAGACCCAGTACTTC.

The chain links TRBV6-4 to TRBJ2-1, with 9 bases fitting TRBD2. Germline CDR1 reads MRHNA; CDR2 reads SNTAGT. The junction had 10 bases not matched to a gene; V was cut back by 4 bases and J by 9 bases. This CDR3 region has 15 residues. The CDR3 DNA follows: TGTGCCAGCAGTGCGGAAGCGGGAGGATATAGTGAGCAGTTCTTC. Protein: CASSAEAGGYSEQFF.